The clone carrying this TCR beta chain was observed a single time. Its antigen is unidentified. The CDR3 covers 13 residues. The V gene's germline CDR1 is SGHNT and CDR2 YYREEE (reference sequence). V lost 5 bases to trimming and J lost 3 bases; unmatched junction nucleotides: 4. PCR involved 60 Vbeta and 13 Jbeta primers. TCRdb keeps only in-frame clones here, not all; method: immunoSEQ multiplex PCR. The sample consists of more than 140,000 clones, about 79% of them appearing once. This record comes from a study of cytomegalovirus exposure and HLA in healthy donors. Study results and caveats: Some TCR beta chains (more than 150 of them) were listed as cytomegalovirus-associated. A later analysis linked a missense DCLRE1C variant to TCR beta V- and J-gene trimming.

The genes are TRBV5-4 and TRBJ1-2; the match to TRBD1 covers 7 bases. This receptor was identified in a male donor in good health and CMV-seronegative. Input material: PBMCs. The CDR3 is CASRPTGDYGYTF. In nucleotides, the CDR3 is TGTGCCAGCAGACCTACAGGGGACTATGGCTACACCTTC. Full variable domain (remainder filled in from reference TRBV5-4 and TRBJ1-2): ETGVTQSPTHLIKTRGQQVTLRCSSQSGHNTVSWYQQALGQGPQFIFQYYREEENGRGNFPPRFSGLQFPNYSSELNVNALELDDSALYLCASRPTGDYGYTFGSGTRLTVV.